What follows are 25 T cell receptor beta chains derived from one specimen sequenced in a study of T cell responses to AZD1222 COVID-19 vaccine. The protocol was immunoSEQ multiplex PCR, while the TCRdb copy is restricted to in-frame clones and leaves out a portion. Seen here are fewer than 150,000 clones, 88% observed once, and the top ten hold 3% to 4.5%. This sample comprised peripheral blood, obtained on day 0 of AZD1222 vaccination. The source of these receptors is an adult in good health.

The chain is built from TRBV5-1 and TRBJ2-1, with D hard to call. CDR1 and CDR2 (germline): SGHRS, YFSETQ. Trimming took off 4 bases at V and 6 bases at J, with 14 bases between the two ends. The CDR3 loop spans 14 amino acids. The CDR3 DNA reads TGCGCCAGCAGCGCATCGCCCCATGTCAATGAGCAGTTCTTC. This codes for CASSASPHVNEQFF.

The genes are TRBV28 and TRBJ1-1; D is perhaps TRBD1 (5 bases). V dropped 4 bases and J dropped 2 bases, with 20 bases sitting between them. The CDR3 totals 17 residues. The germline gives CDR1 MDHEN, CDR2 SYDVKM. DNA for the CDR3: TGTGCCAGCAGTTCCCCCCGAGACAGCAGGGATAACACTGAAGCTTTCTTT. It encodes CASSSPRDSRDNTEAFF. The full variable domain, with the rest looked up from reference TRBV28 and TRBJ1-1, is DVKVTQSSRYLVKRTGEKVFLECVQDMDHENMFWYRQDPGLGLRLIYFSYDVKMKEKGDIPEGYSVSREKKERFSLILESASTNQTSMYLCASSSPRDSRDNTEAFFGQGTRLTVV.

This CDR3 is CASSYGTANLQFF. As DNA, the CDR3 is TGTGCCAGCAGTTACGGGACGGCGAACTTGCAGTTCTTC. The chain uses TRBV6-2 or TRBV6-3 and TRBJ2-1; D is possibly TRBD1 or TRBD2 (5 bases each). Germline lookup yields CDR1 MNHEY and CDR2 SVGEGT. V was cut by 2 bases and J by 12 bases, with 14 bases left in between. This CDR3 spans 13 amino acids.

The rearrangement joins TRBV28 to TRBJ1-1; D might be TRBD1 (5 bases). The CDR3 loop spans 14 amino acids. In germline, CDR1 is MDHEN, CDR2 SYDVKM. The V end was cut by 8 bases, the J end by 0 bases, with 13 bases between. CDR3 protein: CASGGGQLNTEAFF. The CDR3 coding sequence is TGTGCCAGCGGAGGAGGACAATTGAACACTGAAGCTTTCTTT.

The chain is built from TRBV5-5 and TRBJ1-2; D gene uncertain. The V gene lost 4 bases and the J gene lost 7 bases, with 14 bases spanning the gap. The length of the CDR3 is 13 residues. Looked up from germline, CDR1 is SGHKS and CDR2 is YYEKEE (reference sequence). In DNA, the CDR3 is TGTGCCAGCAGCGCCACCTGGACGGCTGGCTACACCTTC. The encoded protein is CASSATWTAGYTF.

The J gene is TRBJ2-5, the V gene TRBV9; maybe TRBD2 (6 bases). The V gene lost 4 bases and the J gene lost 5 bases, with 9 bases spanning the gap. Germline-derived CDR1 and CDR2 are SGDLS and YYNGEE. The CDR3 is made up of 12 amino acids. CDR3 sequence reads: CASSSGGETQYF. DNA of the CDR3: TGTGCCAGCAGCTCCGGAGGGGAGACCCAGTACTTC.

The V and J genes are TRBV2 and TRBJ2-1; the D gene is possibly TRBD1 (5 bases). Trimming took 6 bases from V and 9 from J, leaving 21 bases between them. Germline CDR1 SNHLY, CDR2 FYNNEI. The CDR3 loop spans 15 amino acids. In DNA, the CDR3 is TGTGCCAGCAGCTACCGTAGGGGTCTAGGAAGTGAGCAGTTCTTC. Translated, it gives CASSYRRGLGSEQFF.

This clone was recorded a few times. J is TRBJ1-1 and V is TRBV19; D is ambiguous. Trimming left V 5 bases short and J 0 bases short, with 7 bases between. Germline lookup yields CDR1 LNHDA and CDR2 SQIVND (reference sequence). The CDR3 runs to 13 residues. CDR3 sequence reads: CASSEWMNTEAFF. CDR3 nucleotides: TGTGCCAGTAGTGAGTGGATGAACACTGAAGCTTTCTTT.

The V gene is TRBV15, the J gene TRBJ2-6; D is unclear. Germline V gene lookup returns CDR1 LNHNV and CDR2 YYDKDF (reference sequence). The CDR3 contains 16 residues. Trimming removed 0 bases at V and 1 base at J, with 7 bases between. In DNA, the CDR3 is TGTGCCACCAGCAGAGATCAACAGTCTGGGGCCAACGTCCTGACTTTC. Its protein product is CATSRDQQSGANVLTF.

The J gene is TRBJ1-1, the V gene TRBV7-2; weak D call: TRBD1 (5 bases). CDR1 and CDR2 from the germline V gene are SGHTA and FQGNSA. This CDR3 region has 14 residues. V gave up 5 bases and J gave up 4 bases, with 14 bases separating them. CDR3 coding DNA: TGTGCCAGCAGCACCGCCGGGACGTTCACTGAAGCTTTCTTT. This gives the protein CASSTAGTFTEAFF.

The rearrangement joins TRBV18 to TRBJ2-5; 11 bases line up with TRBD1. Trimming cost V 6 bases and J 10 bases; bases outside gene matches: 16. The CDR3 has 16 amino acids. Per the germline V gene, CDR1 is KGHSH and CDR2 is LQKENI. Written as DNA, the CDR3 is TGTGCCAGCTCGCCCTCCCTGGACAGGGGGCGCAGGGGCCAGTACTTC. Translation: CASSPSLDRGRRGQYF.

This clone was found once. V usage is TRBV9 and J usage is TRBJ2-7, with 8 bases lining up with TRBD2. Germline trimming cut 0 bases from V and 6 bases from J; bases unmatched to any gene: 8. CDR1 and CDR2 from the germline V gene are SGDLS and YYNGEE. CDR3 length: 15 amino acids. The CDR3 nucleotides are TGTGCCAGCAGCGTAGGGAGCGGGAGTCTTCTCGAGCAGTACTTC. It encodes CASSVGSGSLLEQYF.

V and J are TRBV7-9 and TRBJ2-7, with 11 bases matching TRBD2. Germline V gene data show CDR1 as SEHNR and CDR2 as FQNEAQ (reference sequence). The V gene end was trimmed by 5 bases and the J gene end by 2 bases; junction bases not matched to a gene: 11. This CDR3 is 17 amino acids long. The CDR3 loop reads CASSLTGTSGATYEQYF. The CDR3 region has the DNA TGTGCCAGCAGCCTAACCGGGACTAGCGGCGCGACCTACGAGCAGTACTTC. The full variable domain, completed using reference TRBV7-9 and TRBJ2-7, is DTGVSQNPRHKITKRGQNVTFRCDPISEHNRLYWYRQTLGQGPEFLTYFQNEAQLEKSRLLSDRFSAERPKGSFSTLEIQRTEQGDSAMYLCASSLTGTSGATYEQYFGPGTRLTVT.

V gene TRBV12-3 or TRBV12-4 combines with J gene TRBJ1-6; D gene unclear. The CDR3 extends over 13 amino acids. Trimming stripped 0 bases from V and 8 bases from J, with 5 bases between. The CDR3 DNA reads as TGTGCCAGCAGTTTAGCCAAGTATTCACCCCTCCACTTT. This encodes CASSLAKYSPLHF.

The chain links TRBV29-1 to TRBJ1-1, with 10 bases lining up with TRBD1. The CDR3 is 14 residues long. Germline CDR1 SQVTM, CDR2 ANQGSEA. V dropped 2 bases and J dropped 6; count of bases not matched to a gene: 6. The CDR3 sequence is CSVERDRGPSEAFF. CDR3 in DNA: TGCAGCGTTGAAAGGGACAGGGGCCCCTCTGAAGCTTTCTTT.

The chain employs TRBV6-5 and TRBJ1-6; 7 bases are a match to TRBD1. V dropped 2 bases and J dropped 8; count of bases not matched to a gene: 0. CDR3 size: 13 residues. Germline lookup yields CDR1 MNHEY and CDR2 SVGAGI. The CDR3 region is CASSYTGDSPLHF. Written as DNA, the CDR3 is TGTGCCAGCAGTTACACAGGGGATTCACCCCTCCACTTT.

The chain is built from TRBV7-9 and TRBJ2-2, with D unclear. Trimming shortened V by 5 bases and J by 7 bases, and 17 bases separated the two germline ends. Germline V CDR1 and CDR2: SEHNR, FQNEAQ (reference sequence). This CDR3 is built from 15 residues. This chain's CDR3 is CASSVTGQHDGELFF. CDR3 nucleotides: TGTGCCAGCAGCGTGACCGGGCAACATGACGGGGAGCTGTTTTTT.

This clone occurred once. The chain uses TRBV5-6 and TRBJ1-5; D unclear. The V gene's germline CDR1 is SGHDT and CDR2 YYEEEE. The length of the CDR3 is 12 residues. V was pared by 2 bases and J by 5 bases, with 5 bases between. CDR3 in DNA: TGTGCCAGCAGCTTTAGATATCAGCCCCAGCATTTT. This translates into CASSFRYQPQHF.

DNA for the CDR3: TGTGCCAGCAGCCGAGGACCTAGCCAAGAGACCCAGTACTTC. Its translation is CASSRGPSQETQYF. This chain uses TRBV11-3 with TRBJ2-5; D gene uncertain. Per the germline V gene, CDR1 is SGHNT and CDR2 is YENEEA. This CDR3 is built from 14 residues. Between the trimmed V and J ends, which lost 5 bases and 1 base, there was a span of 11 bases.

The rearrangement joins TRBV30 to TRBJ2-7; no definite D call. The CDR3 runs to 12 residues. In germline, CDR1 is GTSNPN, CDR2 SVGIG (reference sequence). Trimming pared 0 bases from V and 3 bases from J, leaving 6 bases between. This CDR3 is CAWSVSIYEQYF. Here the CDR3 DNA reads TGTGCCTGGAGTGTGAGTATCTACGAGCAGTACTTC.

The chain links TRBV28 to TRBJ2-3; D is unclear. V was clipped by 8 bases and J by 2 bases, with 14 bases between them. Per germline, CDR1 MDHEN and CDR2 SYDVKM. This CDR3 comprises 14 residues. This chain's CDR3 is CASRLRLFTDTQYF. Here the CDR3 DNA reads TGTGCCAGCCGACTGAGACTTTTCACAGATACGCAGTATTTT.

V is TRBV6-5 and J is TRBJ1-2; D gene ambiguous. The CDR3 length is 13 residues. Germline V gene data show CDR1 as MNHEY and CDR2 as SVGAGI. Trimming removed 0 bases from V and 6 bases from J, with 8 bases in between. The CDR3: CASSYSGRHGYTF. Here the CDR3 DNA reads TGTGCCAGCAGTTACTCTGGGAGGCATGGCTACACCTTC.

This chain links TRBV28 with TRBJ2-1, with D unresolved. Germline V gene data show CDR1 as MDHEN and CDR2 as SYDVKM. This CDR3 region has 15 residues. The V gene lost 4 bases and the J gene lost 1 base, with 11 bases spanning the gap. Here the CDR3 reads CASSSISGSYNEQFF. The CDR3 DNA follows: TGTGCCAGCAGTTCTATTAGTGGATCCTACAATGAGCAGTTCTTC.

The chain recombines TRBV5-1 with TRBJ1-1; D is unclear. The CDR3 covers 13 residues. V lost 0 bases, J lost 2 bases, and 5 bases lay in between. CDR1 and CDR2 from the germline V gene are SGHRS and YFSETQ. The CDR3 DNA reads TGCGCCAGCAGCTTGGGGTTTAACACTGAAGCTTTCTTT. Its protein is CASSLGFNTEAFF.

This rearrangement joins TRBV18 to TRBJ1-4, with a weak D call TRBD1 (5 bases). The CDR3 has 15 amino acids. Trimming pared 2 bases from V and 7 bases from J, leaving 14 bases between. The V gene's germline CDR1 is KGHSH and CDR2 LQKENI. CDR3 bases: TGTGCCAGCTCACCAAGGTCAGGGCAAAGTGAAAAACTGTTTTTT. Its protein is CASSPRSGQSEKLFF.